This TCR beta chain was obtained from a study of T cell responses to AZD1222 COVID-19 vaccine. Study outcomes and limitations: Among vaccine-associated CD4 TCRs, coverage spanned spike, with dominance at 160-218 and 743-854. AZD1222 recipients seropositive at baseline numbered only 5 to 7. Donors in the cohort were predominantly white British and more often female, and clonal diversity was possibly underestimated.

The protocol was immunoSEQ multiplex PCR, while the TCRdb copy is restricted to in-frame clones and leaves out a portion. The repertoire holds about 140,000 clones, 75% to 95% seen once, with about 7.5% in the top ten. CDR3 length: 16 residues. Unmatched junction bases numbered 4, after V lost 1 base and J lost 1 base. CDR1 is MNHNS and CDR2 is SASEGT in the germline V gene. Worth noting for this clone: Its antigen is unknown.

This TCR was recovered from an adult who received the MenACWY meningococcal vaccine as a control. The specimen was peripheral blood, collected 28 days after the second dose of the MenACWY control vaccine. The genes are TRBV6-1 and TRBJ2-3, with 8 nucleotides matching TRBD1. This CDR3 reads CASSEGPGQGTDTQYF. In DNA, the CDR3 is TGTGCCAGCAGTGAAGGGCCGGGACAGGGCACAGATACGCAGTATTTT.